These 25 T cell receptor beta chains share one sample of origin, sequenced in a study of blood T cell repertoires in COVID-19. TCRdb's copy holds only in-frame clones and misses some; the assay was immunoSEQ multiplex PCR. The sample holds roughly 14,000 clones, approximately 84% seen once. The sequencing input was peripheral blood. The receptor set was obtained from a human donor in a cohort sampled during active COVID-19.

The chain recombines TRBV28 with TRBJ2-3; 12 nucleotides align to TRBD2. Germline CDR1 and CDR2: MDHEN and SYDVKM. The V and J ends lost 8 bases and 4 bases, in that order; junction bases with no gene match: 10. The CDR3 is 16 residues long. The CDR3: CASGGASGRVADTQYF. The CDR3 DNA sequence: TGTGCCAGCGGAGGCGCTAGCGGGAGGGTCGCAGATACGCAGTATTTT.

This clone is labeled as medium-sized. The V and J genes are TRBV30 and TRBJ2-7; 10 bases fit TRBD1. Trimming at V came to 5 bases and at J to 3 bases, leaving 10 bases not matched to a gene. The CDR3 covers 15 residues. Germline V gives CDR1 GTSNPN, CDR2 SVGIG (reference sequence). CDR3 coding DNA: TGTGCCTGGTCCATCCCGGACAGGGGGGACTACGAGCAGTACTTC. Translated, it gives CAWSIPDRGDYEQYF. Combining the CDR3 with reference TRBV30 and TRBJ2-7 gives the whole variable domain SQTIHQWPATLVQPVGSPLSLECTVEGTSNPNLYWYRQAAGRGLQLLFYSVGIGQISSEVPQNLSASRPQDRQFILSSKKLLLSDSGFYLCAWSIPDRGDYEQYFGPGTRLTVT.

V is TRBV6-1 and J is TRBJ1-1; D uncertain. CDR3 length: 15 residues. Trimming left V 2 bases short and J 0 bases short, with 10 bases between. Germline CDR1 is MNHNS and CDR2 is SASEGT. CDR3 coding DNA: TGTGCCAGCAGTGAATTGGCAGGAATGAACACTGAAGCTTTCTTT. It specifies CASSELAGMNTEAFF.

The chain carries TRBV9 and TRBJ1-1, with D unclear. Germline values: CDR1 SGDLS, CDR2 YYNGEE. CDR3 length: 14 amino acids. V shed 4 bases and J shed 0 bases, with 10 bases lying between them. CDR3 loop: CASSPKLLNTEAFF. CDR3 coding DNA: TGTGCCAGCAGCCCTAAATTACTGAACACTGAAGCTTTCTTT.

The J gene is TRBJ2-4, the V gene TRBV19, with a tentative D call TRBD1 (7 bases). V lost 7 bases to trimming and J lost 0 bases, with 13 bases between them. CDR1 is LNHDA, CDR2 SQIVND, per germline (reference sequence). The CDR3 is made up of 15 amino acids. CDR3 nucleotides: TGTGCCAGTAAAGGAGGGGGCCTAGCCAAAAACATTCAGTACTTC. It codes for CASKGGGLAKNIQYF.

The chain links TRBV18 to TRBJ1-2; D unresolved. Germline V gene lookup returns CDR1 KGHSH and CDR2 LQKENI. V dropped 0 bases and J dropped 7 bases, with 12 bases sitting between them. This CDR3 has 14 amino acids. CDR3 loop: CASSPPVRVGGYTF. CDR3 coding DNA: TGTGCCAGCTCACCACCAGTCCGGGTTGGTGGCTACACCTTC.

This clone was detected once. CDR3 residues: CASSHLGQGASPLHF. CDR3 in DNA: TGTGCCAGCAGCCATTTGGGACAGGGTGCTTCACCCCTCCACTTT. The chain uses TRBV5-4 and TRBJ1-6, with 9 positions matching TRBD1. Germline V gene lookup returns CDR1 SGHNT and CDR2 YYREEE (reference sequence). After removal of 4 bases from V and 9 bases from J, the junction contained 8 bases not matched to a gene. The CDR3 is 15 residues long.

This chain links TRBV27 with TRBJ1-1, with 7 bases identical to TRBD1. V was clipped by 3 bases and J by 5 bases; unmatched bases: 0. The CDR3 contains 12 residues. CDR1 and CDR2 (germline): MNHEY, SMNVEV (reference sequence). This CDR3 is CASSFRGTEAFF. CDR3 sequence (DNA): TGTGCCAGCAGTTTCAGGGGGACTGAAGCTTTCTTT.

This clone was counted only a few times. The chain has TRBV7-3 and TRBJ1-2; TRBD1 matches at 8 bases. Per the germline V gene, CDR1 is SGHTA and CDR2 is FQGTGA. The V and J ends lost 5 bases and 1 base, in that order; junction bases with no gene match: 6. The CDR3 runs to 15 residues. The CDR3 DNA follows: TGTGCCAGCAGCCCCGGGGGACAGGTTAACTATGGCTACACCTTC. Translating gives CASSPGGQVNYGYTF.

CDR3 nucleotide sequence: TGTGCCAGCAGTGGGGGCGGGGGGGATTACAATGAGCAGTTCTTC. Encoded protein: CASSGGGGDYNEQFF. The chain links TRBV2 to TRBJ2-1; 9 nucleotides agree with TRBD2. The CDR3 is 15 amino acids. The V segment lost 4 bases and the J segment 4 bases; nucleotides outside the gene matches: 5. Germline CDR1 is SNHLY and CDR2 is FYNNEI.

The gene calls are TRBV4-1 and TRBJ2-1; 8 bases agree with TRBD2. The CDR3 consists of 15 residues. CDR1 is MGHRA, CDR2 YSYEKL, per germline. J gave up 12 bases and V 0 bases, and 10 bases lay outside the gene matches. The CDR3 reads CASSQDLGTRLPQFF. CDR3 nucleotide sequence: TGCGCCAGCAGCCAAGATCTCGGGACTAGACTGCCGCAGTTCTTC.

V usage is TRBV19 and J usage is TRBJ1-1; D remains unclear. V lost 1 base and J 7 bases, leaving 7 bases between the germline ends. Germline loops: CDR1 LNHDA, CDR2 SQIVND (reference sequence). The CDR3 covers 12 residues. This CDR3 reads CASSIGGSEAFF. Here the CDR3 DNA reads TGTGCCAGTAGTATAGGCGGGAGTGAAGCTTTCTTT.

This clone has only a few counts. The CDR3 sequence is CASSGLMGLNYGYTF. CDR3 in DNA: TGTGCCAGCAGCGGCCTCATGGGGCTCAACTATGGCTACACCTTC. The rearrangement joins TRBV2 to TRBJ1-2; a possible D gene is TRBD1 (5 bases). This CDR3 region has 15 residues. Germline assignment: CDR1 SNHLY and CDR2 FYNNEI. V was shortened by 6 bases and J by 2 bases, with 16 bases between the two germline ends.

This clone appeared once. CDR3 nucleotides: TGTGCCAGCAGCCCGACTAGGTCCGAGCAGTACTTC. This translates into CASSPTRSEQYF. The chain uses TRBV7-9 and TRBJ2-7; possibly TRBD2 for D (6 bases). The CDR3 loop spans 12 amino acids. The germline V and J ends were trimmed by 5 bases and 6 bases, with 11 bases remaining between them. Germline lookup yields CDR1 SEHNR and CDR2 FQNEAQ (reference sequence). The whole variable domain, remainder taken from reference TRBV7-9 and TRBJ2-7, is DTGVSQNPRHKITKRGQNVTFRCDPISEHNRLYWYRQTLGQGPEFLTYFQNEAQLEKSRLLSDRFSAERPKGSFSTLEIQRTEQGDSAMYLCASSPTRSEQYFGPGTRLTVT.

This chain joins TRBV5-1 and TRBJ2-7; D is possibly TRBD1 (6 bases). Per the germline V gene, CDR1 is SGHRS and CDR2 is YFSETQ. V was clipped by 4 bases and J by 1 base, with 12 bases between them. This CDR3 spans 14 amino acids. CDR3 region: CASSPLQGSYEQYF. CDR3 DNA: TGCGCCAGCAGCCCGCTCCAGGGGTCCTACGAGCAGTACTTC. The full variable domain, with the rest looked up from reference TRBV5-1 and TRBJ2-7, is KAGVTQTPRYLIKTRGQQVTLSCSPISGHRSVSWYQQTPGQGLQFLFEYFSETQRNKGNFPGRFSGRQFSNSRSEMNVSTLELGDSALYLCASSPLQGSYEQYFGPGTRLTVT.

The chain carries TRBV29-1 and TRBJ1-2; 8 bases match TRBD1. The CDR3 runs to 13 residues. The V gene end was trimmed by 3 bases and the J gene end by 7 bases; junction bases not matched to a gene: 7. The germline CDR1 and CDR2 sequences are SQVTM and ANQGSEA. The CDR3 nucleotides are TGCAGCGTTGACCAGGGGGCGCCCCTTGGCTACACCTTC. It is translated as CSVDQGAPLGYTF.

The chain couples TRBV6-6 to TRBJ2-7; 7 positions agree with TRBD1. Unmatched junction bases numbered 4, after V lost 0 bases and J lost 2 bases. From germline, CDR1 is MNHNY and CDR2 SVGAGI (reference sequence). The CDR3 is 15 residues long. The CDR3 spells CASSYSTGTPYEQYF. Written as DNA, the CDR3 is TGTGCCAGCAGTTACTCGACAGGGACCCCCTACGAGCAGTACTTC.

This chain uses TRBV6-5 with TRBJ2-7, with D maybe TRBD2 (5 bases). With 6 bases removed from V and 6 bases from J, the gap between germline ends came to 18 bases. The CDR3 consists of 14 residues. Germline V gene data show CDR1 as MNHEY and CDR2 as SVGAGI. The CDR3 sequence: CASRGAGFSGEQYF. CDR3 nucleotides: TGTGCCAGCAGGGGAGCTGGGTTTTCGGGCGAGCAGTACTTC.

V is TRBV6-5 and J is TRBJ2-1; D may be TRBD1 (6 bases). CDR1 and CDR2 (germline): MNHEY, SVGAGI. V was pared by 5 bases and J by 9 bases, with 14 bases between. The CDR3 runs to 13 residues. The CDR3 region has the DNA TGTGCCAGCAGTAAACAGGGTACAGGTGAGCAGTTCTTC. Translated, it gives CASSKQGTGEQFF.

This chain connects TRBV7-6 to TRBJ1-6, with 7 nucleotides matching TRBD1. The CDR3 runs 14 residues. V lost 3 bases and J lost 8; bases outside the gene matches: 4. Germline V gives CDR1 SGHVS, CDR2 FNYEAQ. Here the CDR3 reads CASSFGTDYSPLHF. CDR3 in DNA: TGTGCCAGCAGCTTTGGGACAGACTATTCACCCCTCCACTTT.

V usage is TRBV5-1 and J usage is TRBJ2-5, with a tentative D call TRBD2 (7 bases). This CDR3 is 15 amino acids long. Germline V gene sequence: CDR1 SGHRS, CDR2 YFSETQ. V dropped 4 bases and J dropped 5 bases, with 18 bases sitting between them. CDR3 sequence: CASSPGGLSGETQYF. CDR3 DNA sequence: TGCGCCAGCAGCCCCGGGGGGCTCTCGGGGGAGACCCAGTACTTC.

This clone was picked up one time. The chain recombines TRBV5-1 with TRBJ1-1, with D possibly matching TRBD1 (6 bases). In germline, CDR1 is SGHRS, CDR2 YFSETQ. This CDR3 comprises 12 residues. V gave up 4 bases and J gave up 5 bases, with 9 bases separating them. This CDR3 reads CASSPGQTEAFF. The CDR3 DNA reads TGCGCCAGCAGCCCCGGACAGACTGAAGCTTTCTTT.

This rearrangement joins TRBV3-1 (or the pseudogene TRBV3-2) to TRBJ1-5, with 9 bases that match TRBD1. The junction had 2 bases not matched to a gene; V was cut back by 1 base and J by 4 bases. The CDR3 extends over 15 amino acids. Germline V gene lookup returns CDR1 LGHDT and CDR2 YNNKEL (reference sequence). The CDR3 nucleotides read TGTGCCAGCAGCCAAGCGGGACAGGGTAATCAGCCCCAGCATTTT. This sequence encodes CASSQAGQGNQPQHF.

This chain joins TRBV27 and TRBJ2-7; maybe TRBD1 (6 bases). Trimming cost V 5 bases and J 5 bases, with 22 bases left between them. The CDR3 totals 16 residues. CDR1 is MNHEY, CDR2 SMNVEV, per germline (reference sequence). The CDR3, as DNA: TGTGCCAGCAGTCTATGGCGCGGCAGGGGCCGGCACGAGCAGTACTTC. Amino acids: CASSLWRGRGRHEQYF.

The chain carries TRBV7-3 and TRBJ2-3, with TRBD2 matching over 12 bases. CDR3 length equals 15 residues. The V gene's germline CDR1 is SGHTA and CDR2 FQGTGA. J was trimmed by 6 bases and V by 5 bases; bases with no gene match: 6. The CDR3 here is CASSQPGTSGDTQYF. As DNA, the CDR3 is TGTGCCAGCAGCCAACCCGGGACTAGCGGGGATACGCAGTATTTT.